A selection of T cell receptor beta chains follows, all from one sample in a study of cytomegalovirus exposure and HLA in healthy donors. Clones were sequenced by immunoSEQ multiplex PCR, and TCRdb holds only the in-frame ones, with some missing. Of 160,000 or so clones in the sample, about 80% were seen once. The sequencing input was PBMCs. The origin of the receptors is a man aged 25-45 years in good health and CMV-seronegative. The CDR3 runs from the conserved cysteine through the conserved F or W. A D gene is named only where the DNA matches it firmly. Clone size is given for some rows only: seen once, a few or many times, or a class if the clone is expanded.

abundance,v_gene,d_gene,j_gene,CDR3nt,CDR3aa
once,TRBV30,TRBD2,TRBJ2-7,TGTGCCTGGACCCGGGGAGGGCAGTCCTACGAGCAGTACTTC,CAWTRGGQSYEQYF
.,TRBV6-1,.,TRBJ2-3,TGTGCCAGCAGTGAGGTCGGGATCGTAGCAGATACGCAGTATTTT,CASSEVGIVADTQYF
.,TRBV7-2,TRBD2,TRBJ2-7,TGTGCCAGCAGTTTCCCGGGGGGCTCCTACGAGCAGTACTTC,CASSFPGGSYEQYF
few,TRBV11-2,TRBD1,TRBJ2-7,TGTGCCAGCAGCCCTATCGACAGGGCCTCTACCTACGAGCAGTACTTC,CASSPIDRASTYEQYF
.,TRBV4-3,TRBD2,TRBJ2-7,TGCGCCAGCAGCCAACAAACTAGCGGGGGCTACGAGCAGTACTTC,CASSQQTSGGYEQYF
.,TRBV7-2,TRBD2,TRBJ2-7,TGTGCCAGCAGCTTAGACCCACTAGCGGGAGAGCTCGACGAGCAGTACTTC,CASSLDPLAGELDEQYF
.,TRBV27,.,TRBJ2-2,TGTGCCAGCAGTTTATCTGGGAGAACGTACACCGGGGAGCTGTTTTTT,CASSLSGRTYTGELFF
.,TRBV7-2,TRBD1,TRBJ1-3,TGTGCCAGCAGCCAGACAGGGGGTCCTGGAAACACCATATATTTT,CASSQTGGPGNTIYF
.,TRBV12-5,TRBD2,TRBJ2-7,TGTGCTAGTGGCCCATCTGTTCCGACGGGGCTAGCGGAACTAGGAGAGCAGTACTTC,CASGPSVPTGLAELGEQYF
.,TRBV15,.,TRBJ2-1,TGTGCCACCAGCCGGGCGGGATCCTACAATGAGCAGTTCTTC,CATSRAGSYNEQFF
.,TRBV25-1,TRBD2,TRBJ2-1,TGTGCCAGCAGTGATCGTGCTTCTAGCGGGAGTCTAGATGAGCAGTTCTTC,CASSDRASSGSLDEQFF
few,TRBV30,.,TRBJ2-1,TGTGCCTGGGAAGAGGATAGCGGCTACAATGAGCAGTTCTTC,CAWEEDSGYNEQFF
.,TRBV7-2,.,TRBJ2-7,TGTGCCAGCAGCCTAGACAGGTACGGTGAGCAGTACTTC,CASSLDRYGEQYF
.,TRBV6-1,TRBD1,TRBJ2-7,TGTGCCAGCAGTGAAAGAACAGGGGGCTACGAGCAGTACTTC,CASSERTGGYEQYF
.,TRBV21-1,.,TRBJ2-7,TGTGCCAGCAGCAAAGGACAGGGTCTATACTTC,CASSKGQGLYF
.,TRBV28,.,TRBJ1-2,TGTGCCAGCAGTTTAAGGGGTTACGGCTATGGCTACACCTTC,CASSLRGYGYGYTF
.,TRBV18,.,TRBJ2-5,TGTGCCAGCTCACCTAGGCCGACAGGCCAAGAGACCCAGTACTTC,CASSPRPTGQETQYF
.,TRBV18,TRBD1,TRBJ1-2,TGTGCCAGCTCACCATCCGGGACAGCAGATATTCCCTATGGCTACACCTTC,CASSPSGTADIPYGYTF
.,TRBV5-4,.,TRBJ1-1,TGTGCCAGCAACCGGGGGGGGTTGAACACTGAAGCTTTCTTT,CASNRGGLNTEAFF
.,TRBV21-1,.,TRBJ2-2,TGTGCCAGCAGCAAAAATCCCACCCGGACCGGGGAGCTGTTTTTT,CASSKNPTRTGELFF